Given below is one T cell receptor (beta chain) in context. This record comes from a study of blood T cell repertoires in COVID-19. Overall study: The samples span acute and convalescent COVID-19 from the United States, Italy and Spain. PBMCs, B-cell-depleted T cells, or T cells were the source of the cDNA or gDNA that made up the material.

Original analysis: By means of reference gene primer amplification, nucleated cell counts were estimated. Repertoires were generated with immunoSEQ multiplex PCR, while TCRdb's copy carries only in-frame clones and drops some. D and trimming were read from the DNA, whereas the V and J calls and clone size are those reported in that table. The repertoire holds roughly 280,000 clones, with around four fifths as singletons. The CDR3 is 14 amino acids. The V end was cut by 6 bases, the J end by 5 bases, with 14 bases between. In germline, CDR1 is SNHLY, CDR2 FYNNEI. This TCR came from a man aged 55 to 70 who had recovered from COVID-19. J is TRBJ2-1 and V is TRBV2; possibly TRBD2 for D (6 bases). Material for sequencing was peripheral blood. In nucleotides, the CDR3 is TGTGCCAGCAGGTACGGGACTGGAGACAATGAGCAGTTCTTC. It codes for CASRYGTGDNEQFF.